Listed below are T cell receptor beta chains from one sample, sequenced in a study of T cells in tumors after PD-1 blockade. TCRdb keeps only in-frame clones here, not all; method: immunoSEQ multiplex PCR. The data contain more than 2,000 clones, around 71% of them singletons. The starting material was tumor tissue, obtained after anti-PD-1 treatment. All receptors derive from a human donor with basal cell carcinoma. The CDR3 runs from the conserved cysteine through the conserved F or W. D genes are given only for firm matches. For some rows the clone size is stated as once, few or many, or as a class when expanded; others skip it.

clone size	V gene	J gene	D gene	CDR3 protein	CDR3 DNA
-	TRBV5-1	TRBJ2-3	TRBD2	CASSSLRTSGGASDTQYF	TGCGCCAGCAGCTCACTGAGGACTAGCGGGGGGGCCTCAGATACGCAGTATTTT
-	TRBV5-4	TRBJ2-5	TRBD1	CASSAGQGGETQYF	TGTGCCAGCAGCGCGGGACAGGGTGGAGAGACCCAGTACTTC
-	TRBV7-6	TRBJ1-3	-	CASRSASGNTIYF	TGTGCCAGCAGGTCAGCCTCTGGAAACACCATATATTTT
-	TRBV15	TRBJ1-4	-	CATSRDLYAGWEKLFF	TGTGCCACCAGCAGAGATCTATACGCGGGGTGGGAAAAACTGTTTTTT
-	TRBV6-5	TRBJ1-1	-	CASSYKGNEAFF	TGTGCCAGCAGTTACAAGGGAAATGAAGCTTTCTTT
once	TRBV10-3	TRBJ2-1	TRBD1	CAIRLQGEYNEQFF	TGTGCCATCAGGCTACAGGGGGAATATAATGAGCAGTTCTTC
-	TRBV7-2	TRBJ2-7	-	CASRQLGSAGGRGVEQYF	TGTGCCAGCAGGCAACTAGGGTCAGCCGGGGGGCGGGGAGTCGAGCAGTACTTC
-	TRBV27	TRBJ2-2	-	CAATDPNTGELFF	TGTGCCGCCACCGACCCGAACACCGGGGAGCTGTTTTTT
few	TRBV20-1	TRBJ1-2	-	CSASNWDGYTF	TGCAGTGCTAGCAATTGGGATGGCTACACCTTC
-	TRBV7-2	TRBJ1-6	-	CASSPTRRNSPLHF	TGTGCCAGCAGCCCCACACGGCGGAATTCACCCCTCCACTTT
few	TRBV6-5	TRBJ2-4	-	CASRSRDGKNIQYF	TGTGCCAGCAGATCTAGGGACGGAAAAAACATTCAGTACTTC
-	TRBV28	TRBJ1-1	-	CASRTQGTEAFF	TGTGCCAGCAGAACTCAGGGAACTGAAGCTTTCTTT
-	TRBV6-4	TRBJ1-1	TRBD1	CASSTGVNTEAFF	TGTGCCAGCAGTACAGGGGTTAACACTGAAGCTTTCTTT
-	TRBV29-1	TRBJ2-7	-	CSGTDASSYEQYF	TGCAGCGGGACGGATGCGAGCTCCTACGAGCAGTACTTC
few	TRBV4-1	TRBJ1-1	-	CASSQDRGAGSEAFF	TGCGCCAGCAGCCAAGATAGAGGGGCTGGCTCTGAAGCTTTCTTT
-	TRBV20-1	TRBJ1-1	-	CSASPLVGNTEAFF	TGCAGTGCTAGTCCCCTAGTAGGTAACACTGAAGCTTTCTTT
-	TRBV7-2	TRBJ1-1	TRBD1	CASSLASRGVATEAFF	TGTGCCAGCAGCTTAGCGTCCAGGGGGGTTGCCACTGAAGCTTTCTTT
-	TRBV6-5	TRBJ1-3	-	CASSNGFSGNTIYF	TGTGCCAGCAGCAACGGATTCTCTGGAAACACCATATATTTT
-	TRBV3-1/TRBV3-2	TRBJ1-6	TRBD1	CASSQTGQGDNSPLHF	TGTGCCAGCAGCCAAACCGGACAGGGGGATAATTCACCCCTCCACTTT
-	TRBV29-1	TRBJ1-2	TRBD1	CSAGQTGIYGYTF	TGCAGCGCTGGACAGACAGGGATCTATGGCTACACCTTC
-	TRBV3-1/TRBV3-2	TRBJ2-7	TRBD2	CASSQVGLAGTYEQYF	TGTGCCAGCAGCCAAGTTGGACTAGCGGGGACCTACGAGCAGTACTTC
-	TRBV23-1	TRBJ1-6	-	CASSQIGKKLHNSPLHF	TGCGCCAGCAGTCAAATTGGCAAAAAGTTACATAATTCACCCCTCCACTTT
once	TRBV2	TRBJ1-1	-	CASSVVGGDIGTEAFF	TGTGCCAGCAGTGTAGTAGGGGGAGATATAGGGACTGAAGCTTTCTTT
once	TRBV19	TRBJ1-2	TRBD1	CASSVGQGNYGYTF	TGTGCCAGTAGTGTCGGACAGGGTAACTATGGCTACACCTTC
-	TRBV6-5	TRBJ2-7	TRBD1	CASTLRGTGGNEQYF	TGTGCCAGCACTCTACGAGGGACAGGGGGTAACGAGCAGTACTTC
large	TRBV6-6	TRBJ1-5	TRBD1	CASRTTGQNQPQHF	TGTGCCAGCAGAACGACAGGGCAGAATCAGCCCCAGCATTTT
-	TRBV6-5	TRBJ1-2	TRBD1	CASSRRQGWNYGYTF	TGTGCCAGCAGTCGACGACAGGGGTGGAACTATGGCTACACCTTC
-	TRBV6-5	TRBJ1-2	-	CASSYSKAGNYGYTF	TGTGCCAGCAGTTACTCGAAGGCAGGGAACTATGGCTACACCTTC
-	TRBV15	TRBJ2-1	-	CATSRGASLNEQFF	TGTGCCACCAGCAGAGGGGCGTCTTTGAATGAGCAGTTCTTC
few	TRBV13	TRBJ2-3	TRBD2	CASSYMGLAGGDTQYF	TGTGCCAGCAGCTACATGGGACTAGCGGGGGGCGATACGCAGTATTTT
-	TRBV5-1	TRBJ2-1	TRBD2	CASSFRTSGGVNEQFF	TGCGCCAGCAGCTTTCGGACTAGCGGGGGGGTGAATGAGCAGTTCTTC
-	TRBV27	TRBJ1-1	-	CASSHRMNTEAFF	TGTGCCAGCAGCCACAGAATGAACACTGAAGCTTTCTTT
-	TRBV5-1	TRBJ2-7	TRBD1	CASSPNVGQANYEQYF	TGCGCCAGCAGCCCGAACGTGGGACAGGCTAACTACGAGCAGTACTTC
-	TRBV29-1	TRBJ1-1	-	CSVDLGEAFF	TGCAGCGTTGATCTGGGAGAAGCTTTCTTT
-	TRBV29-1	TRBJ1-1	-	CSVVRVLTEAFF	TGCAGCGTTGTCCGGGTACTCACTGAAGCTTTCTTT
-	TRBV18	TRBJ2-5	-	CASSTGTQETQYF	TGTGCCAGCTCAACCGGGACCCAAGAGACCCAGTACTTC
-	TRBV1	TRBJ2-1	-	CTSSQGNSWEQFF	TGCACCAGCAGCCAAGGAAACTCATGGGAGCAGTTCTTC
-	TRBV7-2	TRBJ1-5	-	CASSSHRAETPQHF	TGTGCCAGCAGCTCACACAGGGCGGAGACGCCCCAGCATTTT
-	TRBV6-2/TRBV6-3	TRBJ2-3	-	CASSYAGLSTDTQYF	TGTGCCAGCAGTTATGCGGGTCTTAGCACAGATACGCAGTATTTT
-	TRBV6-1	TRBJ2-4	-	CASSEQVAKNIQYF	TGTGCCAGCAGTGAACAGGTAGCCAAAAACATTCAGTACTTC
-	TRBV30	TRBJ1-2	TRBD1	CAWRSGQSYGYTF	TGTGCCTGGAGATCGGGACAGTCCTATGGCTACACCTTC
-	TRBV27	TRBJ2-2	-	CASSLDGPTGELFF	TGTGCCAGCAGTTTAGACGGCCCCACCGGGGAGCTGTTTTTT
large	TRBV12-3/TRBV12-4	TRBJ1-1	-	CASSLWGSPEAFF	TGTGCCAGCAGTTTATGGGGTAGCCCTGAAGCTTTCTTT
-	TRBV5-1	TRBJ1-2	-	CASSLFSGSNYGYTF	TGCGCCAGCAGCTTGTTTTCCGGGTCTAACTATGGCTACACCTTC
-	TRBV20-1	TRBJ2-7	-	CSAHRVGEQYF	TGCAGTGCCCACAGGGTAGGTGAGCAGTACTTC
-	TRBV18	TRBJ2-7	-	CASSPTGGYNEQYF	TGTGCCAGCTCACCAACCGGGGGCTATAACGAGCAGTACTTC
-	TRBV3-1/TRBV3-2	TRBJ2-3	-	CASSQGFYMSDTQYF	TGTGCCAGCAGCCAAGGTTTCTATATGTCGGATACGCAGTATTTT
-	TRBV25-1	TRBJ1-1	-	CASRRTGTRAATEAFF	TGTGCCAGCAGACGAACAGGGACTAGAGCTGCGACTGAAGCTTTCTTT
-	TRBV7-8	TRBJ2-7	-	CASSLVSGEGQYF	TGTGCCAGCAGCTTAGTTTCAGGGGAAGGGCAGTACTTC
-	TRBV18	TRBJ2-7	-	CASSLRERMGEQYF	TGTGCCAGCTCACTCAGGGAACGAATGGGGGAGCAGTACTTC
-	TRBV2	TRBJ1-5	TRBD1	CASSSQGALYGNQPQHF	TGTGCCAGCAGTTCACAGGGGGCCCTTTATGGAAATCAGCCCCAGCATTTT
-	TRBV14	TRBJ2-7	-	CASSLRVGEQYF	TGTGCCAGCAGCCTCAGGGTTGGCGAGCAGTACTTC
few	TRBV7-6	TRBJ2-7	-	CASSLVRMGEQYF	TGTGCCAGCAGCTTAGTCAGGATGGGTGAGCAGTACTTC
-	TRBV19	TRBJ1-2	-	CASSQIQGSSTNYGYTF	TGTGCCAGTTCACAGATCCAGGGGAGTAGCACTAACTATGGCTACACCTTC
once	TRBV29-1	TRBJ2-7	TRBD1	CSAQKLLDRGAEQYF	TGCAGCGCCCAGAAATTACTGGACAGGGGTGCCGAGCAGTACTTC
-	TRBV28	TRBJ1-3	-	CASSPRGGYSGNTIYF	TGTGCCAGCAGTCCCCGAGGGGGATACTCTGGAAACACCATATATTTT
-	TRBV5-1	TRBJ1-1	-	CASTKAMGVGYTEAFF	TGCGCCAGCACAAAGGCCATGGGGGTTGGTTACACTGAAGCTTTCTTT
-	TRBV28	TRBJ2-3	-	CASSFLGDTQYF	TGTGCCAGCAGTTTCCTGGGAGATACGCAGTATTTT
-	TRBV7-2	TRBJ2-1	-	CASSGGTPWMDEQFF	TGTGCCAGCAGCGGCGGGACTCCCTGGATGGATGAGCAGTTCTTC